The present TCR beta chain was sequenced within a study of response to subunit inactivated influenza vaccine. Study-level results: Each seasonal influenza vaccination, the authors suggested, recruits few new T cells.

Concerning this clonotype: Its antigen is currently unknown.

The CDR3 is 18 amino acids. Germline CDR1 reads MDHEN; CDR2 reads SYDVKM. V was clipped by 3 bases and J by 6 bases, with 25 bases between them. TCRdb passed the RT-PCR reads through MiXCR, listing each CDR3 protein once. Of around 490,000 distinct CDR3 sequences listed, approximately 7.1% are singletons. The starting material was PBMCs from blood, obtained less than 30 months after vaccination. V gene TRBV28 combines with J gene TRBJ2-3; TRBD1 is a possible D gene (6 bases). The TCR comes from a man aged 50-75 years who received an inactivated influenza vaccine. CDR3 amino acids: CASSLSPRDTRDIDTQYF. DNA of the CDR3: TGTGCCAGCAGTTTGTCCCCCCGGGACACCCGAGACATCGATACGCAGTATTTT.